This T cell receptor beta chain emerged from a study of beta chain features in type 1 diabetes. The overall study: Taken together, all samples contributed more than 90,000,000 examined sorted cells.

Broader study findings: The naive, central memory and Treg TCRB repertoires showed an apparent similarity that was greater among patients than among healthy donors. The VDJ junctions of type 1 diabetes patients carried fewer insertions and more deletions.

This clone was seen a handful of times. As yet, its antigen is unknown. Blood was drawn once from each donor into heparinised tubes. The draws averaged roughly 120 mL. The entirety of the isolated RNA underwent reverse transcription, so expressed TCRB transcripts were sequenced. The repertoire was sequenced with immunoSEQ multiplex PCR; TCRdb's copy has only in-frame clones and lacks some. In the table there are approximately 380,000 clones, about 16% of which are singletons. The CDR3 is made up of 15 amino acids. Per germline, CDR1 SGHNT and CDR2 YYREEE (reference sequence). V lost 0 bases, J lost 5 bases, and 4 bases stayed unmatched.

This clonotype originated in a woman aged 18-29 years in good health. Input material: naive CD4+ T cells from blood. The chain combines TRBV5-4 with TRBJ2-1, with 8 bases matching TRBD2. This CDR3 is CASSLELAGHNEQFF. The DNA of the CDR3 is TGTGCCAGCAGCTTGGAGTTAGCGGGACACAATGAGCAGTTCTTC. Combining the CDR3 with reference TRBV5-4 and TRBJ2-1 gives the whole variable domain ETGVTQSPTHLIKTRGQQVTLRCSSQSGHNTVSWYQQALGQGPQFIFQYYREEENGRGNFPPRFSGLQFPNYSSELNVNALELDDSALYLCASSLELAGHNEQFFGPGTRLTVL.